The T cell receptor (beta chain) described here comes from a study of T cell changes during pregnancy in multiple sclerosis. Deletions cut 2 bases from V and 2 bases from J, with 12 bases between. The CDR3 is 15 amino acids. Germline V lookup: CDR1 SGHTA, CDR2 FQGNSA. Here immunoSEQ multiplex PCR was the method, and the copy in TCRdb shows in-frame clones only, minus some. Of about 22,000 clones listed, about 90% are singletons. The starting material was CD4+ T cells from peripheral blood mononuclear cells, obtained in the third trimester of pregnancy. The receptor's source is a female donor in good health, enrolled as a control in a pregnancy study. This sequence joins TRBV7-2 and TRBJ1-1; possible D gene TRBD1, 5 bases. The DNA for the CDR3 is TGTGCCAGCAGCTTATTACAGGTTGGAAACACTGAAGCTTTCTTT. This translates into CASSLLQVGNTEAFF.